The following is a T cell receptor (beta chain) sequence with its context. This clonotype was detected a few times. The antigen it recognizes is unknown. No per-base quality is available; no much larger clone lies one base away. The germline V gene provides CDR1 MNHNS and CDR2 SASEGT. The CDR3 has 21 amino acids, counting the end cysteine and phenylalanine. The entry retains the CDR3 DNA only, 63 bases that are in frame from base 1. V lost 2 bases and J lost 0 bases, and the count of bases not matched to a germline gene is 11. The data derive from a study of T cell repertoires in cytomegalovirus infection (dated by TCRdb to about 2019). For the wider study: The peptide stimulations were aimed at well-studied HLA-B-restricted epitopes as well as recently identified HLA-C-restricted CMV epitopes, whose presentation resists viral immunomodulation. Because public TCR beta signatures pointed to carriage of CMV infection together with the matching HLA type, the HLA type of each donor mattered for the analysis.

The instrument was an Illumina HiSeq 1500. TCRdb reanalyzed the raw reads on its own, using fastp at Q25 for trimming and MiXCR for clone calling, and kept in-frame beta chains. Each CDR3 protein gets just one entry, which takes the most common genes and DNA from the rows behind it. Recorded for this sample are approximately 590,000 distinct CDR3 sequences; under 45% of them occurred a single time. About half of the sample is in the top ten clones. On the study overall, not on this receptor specifically: Carriers of CMV infection plus the relevant HLA type were discriminated by the cumulative frequency of public TCR beta family members in the study cohort and in an independent roughly 380-donor cohort. The ex vivo response was dominated by HLA-C-restricted CMV-specific TCR beta clonotypes, which also provided the single most frequent clonotype in two of eight donors.

The treatment or condition tag for this specimen amounts to: in vitro stimulation with specific CMV peptide epitopes to enrich CMV-specific T cells. This clonotype was obtained from a human donor in good health (CMV status not recorded). Some clones in this sample may be carry-over from other donors' samples. This specimen was cultured PBMCs, taken from culture after CMV antigen stimulation. The V gene is TRBV6-1 and the J gene is TRBJ2-4; TRBD2 aligns with 15 central bases. The DNA sequence is given as TGTGCCAGCAGTGAAAGCCCGGGACTAGCGGGGGGCAAACTAGCCAAAAACATTCAGTACTTC. This gives the protein CASSESPGLAGGKLAKNIQYF.